This TCR beta chain was retrieved from a study of shared clonotypes between healthy human individuals. Genomic DNA of each subset was evenly split across several immunoSEQ plates. Produced via immunoSEQ multiplex PCR; TCRdb's table is partial and in-frame only. The data show 2,500,000 or so clones, just over 90% seen once. The CDR3 runs 14 residues. CDR1 and CDR2 (germline): SEHNR, FQNEAQ (reference sequence). The V end lost 4 bases, the J end lost 2 bases, and 11 bases lay between the germline ends. The receptor was isolated from a man aged 18-30 years in good health. Material: naive CD4+ T cells sorted from blood. Subset of the sample: CD45RA+ positively selected. The chain combines TRBV7-9 with TRBJ2-5; possibly TRBD1 or TRBD2 for D (5 bases each). Here the CDR3 reads CASSSAWGQETQYF. The CDR3, as DNA: TGTGCCAGCAGCTCAGCTTGGGGGCAAGAGACCCAGTACTTC.